This entry lists 26 T cell receptor beta chains sequenced from one sample in a study of blood T cell repertoires in COVID-19. Sequenced by immunoSEQ multiplex PCR; TCRdb stores in-frame clones only, minus some. The sample has some 150,000 clones; around four fifths are singletons. The sequenced sample was peripheral blood. These receptors came from a woman aged 40 to 55 with active or convalescent COVID-19.

The V call is TRBV28, the J call TRBJ1-2; a possible D gene is TRBD1 (5 bases). This CDR3 contains 14 residues. V lost 3 bases and J 4 bases, leaving 12 bases between the germline ends. The germline gives CDR1 MDHEN, CDR2 SYDVKM. CDR3 coding DNA: TGTGCCAGCAGTTTGGGGAGGGGTGCCTATGGCTACACCTTC. Translating gives CASSLGRGAYGYTF.

This clone was detected only once. V is TRBV19 and J is TRBJ1-2, with 11 bases lining up with TRBD1. The CDR3 spans 18 residues. Trimming cost V 6 bases and J 5 bases; bases outside gene matches: 17. CDR1 and CDR2 (germline): LNHDA, SQIVND (reference sequence). The CDR3 DNA reads as TGTGCCAGTAGCACCCCAGGACAGGGGGCTACCTTAGAGTATGGCTACACCTTC. It specifies CASSTPGQGATLEYGYTF.

This chain's CDR3 is CASSPSGGGNTEAFF. The CDR3 region has the DNA TGTGCCAGCAGCCCGTCGGGAGGTGGCAACACTGAAGCTTTCTTT. The V call is TRBV7-9, the J call TRBJ1-1; D is ambiguous. V was pared by 5 bases and J by 2 bases, with 15 bases between. This CDR3 is built from 15 residues. Germline CDR1 reads SEHNR; CDR2 reads FQNEAQ (reference sequence).

This chain links TRBV30 with TRBJ2-1; TRBD1 matches 9 bases. Germline trimming cut 2 bases from V and 6 bases from J; bases unmatched to any gene: 2. Germline V gene data show CDR1 as GTSNPN and CDR2 as SVGIG (reference sequence). The CDR3 covers 13 residues. CDR3 sequence (DNA): TGTGCCTGGAGTATGACAGGGGGCAATGAGCAGTTCTTC. This codes for CAWSMTGGNEQFF.

The V gene is TRBV19, the J gene TRBJ2-7; D uncertain. Germline V gives CDR1 LNHDA, CDR2 SQIVND (reference sequence). The V end was cut by 7 bases, the J end by 3 bases, with 10 bases between. The length of the CDR3 is 12 residues. For the CDR3, the DNA is TGTGCCAGTATAGATAACTACTACGAGCAGTACTTC. Its protein product is CASIDNYYEQYF.

The V call is TRBV29-1, the J call TRBJ1-5; maybe TRBD1 (6 bases). Trimming removed 2 bases at V and 3 bases at J, with 8 bases between. Germline loops: CDR1 SQVTM, CDR2 ANQGSEA. The length of the CDR3 is 13 residues. The CDR3 loop reads CSVELGANQPQHF. The CDR3 nucleotides are TGCAGCGTTGAACTGGGGGCCAATCAGCCCCAGCATTTT.

The J gene is TRBJ1-5, the V gene TRBV4-2, with a weak D call TRBD1 (5 bases). The CDR3 spans 16 residues. Germline CDR1 and CDR2: LGHNA and YNFKEQ. V lost 0 bases to trimming and J lost 4 bases, with 13 bases between them. The CDR3 bases are TGTGCCAGCAGCCAAGATGGTCAGGGCGGTAATCAGCCCCAGCATTTT. This gives the protein CASSQDGQGGNQPQHF.

J is TRBJ1-2 and V is TRBV7-2; 7 bases fit TRBD1. V gave up 4 bases and J gave up 9 bases; unmatched junction bases: 8. The CDR3 consists of 13 residues. CDR1 is SGHTA and CDR2 is FQGNSA in the germline V gene. DNA for the CDR3: TGTGCCAGCAGCTCCGGGACAGAAGGTCGCTACACCTTC. Translation: CASSSGTEGRYTF.

This chain connects TRBV11-2 to TRBJ1-1, with 7 bases lining up with TRBD1. CDR1 and CDR2 (germline): SGHAT, FQNNGV. The CDR3 has 15 residues. The junction had 7 bases not matched to a gene; V was cut back by 0 bases and J by 6 bases. CDR3 region: CASSLEPGGMSEAFF. The CDR3 DNA reads as TGTGCCAGCAGCTTAGAGCCAGGGGGGATGTCTGAAGCTTTCTTT.

The chain employs TRBV10-1 and TRBJ2-2; TRBD1 aligns across 7 bases. CDR1 and CDR2 (germline): WNHNN, SYGVQD (reference sequence). With 3 bases clipped from V and 4 bases from J, the junction kept 2 bases outside the gene matches. There are 14 residues in the CDR3. CDR3 amino acids: CASSDRGSTGELFF. The CDR3 DNA follows: TGCGCCAGCAGTGACAGGGGGTCCACCGGGGAGCTGTTTTTT.

The chain joins TRBV6-5 to TRBJ1-2; D gene uncertain. The V and J ends lost 7 bases and 6 bases respectively, with 12 bases between them. The CDR3 spans 12 residues. The germline gives CDR1 MNHEY, CDR2 SVGAGI. This CDR3 reads CASIPGRDGYTF. The CDR3, as DNA: TGTGCCAGCATCCCCGGGAGGGATGGCTACACCTTC.

This chain connects TRBV7-2 to TRBJ2-7; 7 bases are shared with TRBD2. V lost 1 base and J lost 0; bases outside the gene matches: 3. CDR1 is SGHTA and CDR2 is FQGNSA in the germline V gene. This CDR3 contains 15 residues. The CDR3: CASSLEAGLSYEQYF. The CDR3 bases are TGTGCCAGCAGCTTAGAAGCGGGGCTCTCCTACGAGCAGTACTTC.

V and J are TRBV20-1 and TRBJ1-6, with D possibly TRBD1 on 5 matching bases. Germline values: CDR1 DFQATT, CDR2 SNEGSKA (reference sequence). CDR3 length equals 11 residues. Deletions cut 5 bases from V and 8 bases from J, with 7 bases between. The CDR3: CSAVGHSPLHF. In nucleotides, the CDR3 is TGCAGTGCTGTGGGGCATTCACCCCTCCACTTT.

The chain employs TRBV9 and TRBJ1-2; D ambiguous. The CDR3 spans 16 residues. Between the trimmed V and J ends, which lost 3 bases and 4 bases, there was a span of 19 bases. The germline CDR1 and CDR2 sequences are SGDLS and YYNGEE. The chain's CDR3 is CASSALPGEGSYGYTF. CDR3 DNA: TGTGCCAGCAGCGCATTACCGGGAGAGGGCAGCTATGGCTACACCTTC.

The CDR3 loop is CASSPYGAGRSEKLFF. The CDR3 region has the DNA TGTGCCAGCAGCCCTTATGGGGCCGGGCGAAGTGAAAAACTGTTTTTT. J is TRBJ1-4 and V is TRBV5-5; perhaps TRBD1 as D (5 bases). Between the trimmed V and J ends, which lost 4 bases and 7 bases, there was a span of 20 bases. Per the germline V gene, CDR1 is SGHKS and CDR2 is YYEKEE (reference sequence). This CDR3 contains 16 residues. Supplemented by reference TRBV5-5 and TRBJ1-4, the full variable domain reads DAGVTQSPTHLIKTRGQQVTLRCSPISGHKSVSWYQQVLGQGPQFIFQYYEKEERGRGNFPDRFSARQFPNYSSELNVNALLLGDSALYLCASSPYGAGRSEKLFFGSGTQLSVL.

The V gene is TRBV14, the J gene TRBJ2-1; tentatively, D is TRBD1 (6 bases). Germline-derived CDR1 and CDR2 are SGHDN and FVKESK. The CDR3 spans 13 residues. V lost 2 bases to trimming and J lost 12 bases, with 14 bases between them. The CDR3 loop is CASSQQGTLGQFF. The CDR3 DNA reads TGTGCCAGCAGCCAACAGGGGACCCTGGGGCAGTTCTTC.

The chain joins TRBV18 to TRBJ2-5; D remains unclear. V was clipped by 3 bases and J by 2 bases, with 7 bases between them. The CDR3 has 13 residues. Germline V gene sequence: CDR1 KGHSH, CDR2 LQKENI. This CDR3 reads CASSPALQETQYF. Written as DNA, the CDR3 is TGTGCCAGCTCACCTGCACTACAAGAGACCCAGTACTTC.

The CDR3 coding sequence is TGTGCCAGCAGCCAATACTGTAACAGTTATTGGCCCAATCAGCCCCAGCATTTT. Translating gives CASSQYCNSYWPNQPQHF. V usage is TRBV16 and J usage is TRBJ1-5; no firm D call. CDR3 size: 18 residues. In germline, CDR1 is KGHSY, CDR2 FQNENV. V dropped 1 base and J dropped 3 bases, with 19 bases sitting between them.

This chain uses TRBV6-5 with TRBJ1-2; unclear D gene. The CDR3 spans 12 residues. Germline CDR1 and CDR2: MNHEY and SVGAGI. V was shortened by 7 bases and J by 4 bases, with 10 bases between the two germline ends. CDR3 region: CASNSAGYGYTF. CDR3 nucleotide sequence: TGTGCCAGCAACTCGGCGGGCTATGGCTACACCTTC.

The chain employs TRBV6-2 or TRBV6-3 and TRBJ1-2; tentative D call: TRBD1 (6 bases). This CDR3 contains 15 residues. CDR1 and CDR2 (germline): MNHEY, SVGEGT. Trimming stripped 5 bases from V and 0 bases from J, with 13 bases between. The CDR3 here is CASSTTGRANYGYTF. CDR3 nucleotides: TGTGCCAGCAGTACCACAGGGCGAGCTAACTATGGCTACACCTTC.

The genes are TRBV7-9 and TRBJ1-2; 8 positions agree with TRBD1. Trimming cost V 4 bases and J 7 bases; bases outside gene matches: 14. The CDR3 runs to 16 residues. Germline CDR1 and CDR2: SEHNR and FQNEAQ (reference sequence). The CDR3 sequence is CASSWGTGQAFGGYTF. CDR3 DNA sequence: TGTGCCAGCAGCTGGGGTACGGGACAGGCGTTCGGTGGCTACACCTTC.

V is TRBV27 and J is TRBJ2-5; D remains unclear. V shed 3 bases and J shed 2 bases, with 16 bases lying between them. This CDR3 spans 16 amino acids. Per germline, CDR1 MNHEY and CDR2 SMNVEV (reference sequence). CDR3: CASSFIPQSRQETQYF. CDR3 sequence (DNA): TGTGCCAGCAGTTTTATCCCACAGAGTCGACAAGAGACCCAGTACTTC.

The rearrangement links TRBV18 to TRBJ1-1, with 7 bases aligning to TRBD1. Germline loops: CDR1 KGHSH, CDR2 LQKENI. The V gene end was trimmed by 1 base and the J gene end by 0 bases; junction bases not matched to a gene: 2. The CDR3 is 15 amino acids. The CDR3 spells CASSPLQGLNTEAFF. The DNA for the CDR3 is TGTGCCAGCTCACCACTACAGGGGTTGAACACTGAAGCTTTCTTT.

This sequence joins TRBV5-1 and TRBJ2-1; TRBD2 aligns across 7 bases. The V and J ends lost 4 bases and 7 bases, in that order; junction bases with no gene match: 17. Germline CDR1 SGHRS, CDR2 YFSETQ. The CDR3 consists of 17 residues. CDR3 coding DNA: TGCGCCAGCAGCCTTCAAATCCGGCGGGAGTTCATGAATGAGCAGTTCTTC. Translated: CASSLQIRREFMNEQFF.

V and J are TRBV18 and TRBJ2-3, with 10 bases fitting TRBD2. The CDR3 loop spans 16 amino acids. From germline, CDR1 is KGHSH and CDR2 LQKENI. V lost 5 bases, J lost 6 bases, and 11 bases stayed unmatched. This chain's CDR3 is CASSATAGGGPDTQYF. The CDR3, as DNA: TGTGCCAGCTCAGCAACAGCGGGGGGGGGCCCGGATACGCAGTATTTT.

The CDR3 region is CASSHGQGPRTGELFF. The CDR3 nucleotides are TGCGCCAGCAGCCACGGACAGGGGCCTCGGACGGGGGAGCTGTTTTTT. The chain links TRBV5-1 to TRBJ2-2; TRBD1 aligns across 9 bases. Germline V gene sequence: CDR1 SGHRS, CDR2 YFSETQ. This CDR3 has 16 residues. V trimming: 4 bases; J trimming: 8 bases; junction bases outside the gene matches: 12. The full variable domain, rest sourced from reference TRBV5-1 and TRBJ2-2, is KAGVTQTPRYLIKTRGQQVTLSCSPISGHRSVSWYQQTPGQGLQFLFEYFSETQRNKGNFPGRFSGRQFSNSRSEMNVSTLELGDSALYLCASSHGQGPRTGELFFGEGSRLTVL.